This TCR beta chain was found in a study of cytomegalovirus exposure and HLA in healthy donors. Nominally healthy donors provided the samples, though records likely missed some immune exposures. With 60 Vbeta and 13 Jbeta primers, the PCR was carried out. Data came from immunoSEQ multiplex PCR; TCRdb stores just in-frame clones and leaves some out. In the table there are 90,000 to 130,000 clones, about four fifths of which are singletons. Sequencing input: PBMCs. The TCR was taken from a man younger than 45 in good health and CMV-seropositive.

The CDR3 protein is CASSPGQGLDYTF. For the CDR3, the DNA is TGTGCCAGCAGCCCCGGACAGGGATTGGACTACACCTTC. The chain employs TRBV5-4 and TRBJ1-2, with TRBD1 identical over 8 bases. The ends lost 4 bases at V and 10 bases at J; junction bases unmatched: 9. Germline V gives CDR1 SGHNT, CDR2 YYREEE (reference sequence). This CDR3 has 13 amino acids.